This T cell receptor (beta chain) was sequenced for a study of blood T cell repertoires in COVID-19. At the level of the study: From the United States, Italy and Spain came samples of acute and convalescent COVID-19. PBMCs, B-cell-depleted T cells, or T cells were the source of the cDNA or gDNA that made up the material.

Looked up from germline, CDR1 is SGHAT and CDR2 is FQNNGV. CDR3 size: 16 residues. Trimming removed 4 bases from V and 6 bases from J; junction bases left unmatched: 13. Participants spanned ages about 18 to 90 years and resided in 20 to 25 US areas. Clinical history reported by participants formed the basis on which cohorts were assigned. TCRdb keeps only in-frame clones here, not all; method: immunoSEQ multiplex PCR. The table lists some 270,000 clones, 65% to 85% of them singletons. Material: PBMCs or T cells enriched from blood (not recorded which). The source is a man aged 50-60 years who had recovered from COVID-19. The V call is TRBV11-2, the J call TRBJ1-2; 8 bases agree with TRBD1. CDR3 sequence (DNA): TGTGCCAGCAGCTCAGCAGGGGGCGATTGGGGTAATGGCTACACCTTC. Amino acids: CASSSAGGDWGNGYTF.